The following is a TCR beta chain sequence with its context. The antigen is not known. The data were obtained in a study of human T cells and chemical hapten exposure. The overall study: The use of 2% DPC on around 2 cm by around 2 cm of upper inner arm skin constituted sensitization.

Study results and caveats: Following DPC sensitization, TCRs present above 1 in 1000 frequency showed no change.

In germline, CDR1 is MNHNY, CDR2 SVGAGI (reference sequence). The V gene lost 6 bases and the J gene lost 2 bases, with 17 bases spanning the gap. This CDR3 is 15 amino acids long. TCRdb re-analysed the RACE reads in MiXCR, keeping a single row per CDR3 protein. The sample holds roughly 360,000 distinct CDR3 sequences, nearly 5% seen once. The time point here: patch test 1, 2 weeks after DPC sensitization. Treatment denoted: therapeutic diphenylcyclopropenone sensitization with weekly scalp DPC. Samples of blood were obtained prior to the application of each patch test. This chain uses TRBV6-6 with TRBJ2-7; D remains unclear. Material: whole blood, obtained in connection with sensitization to the hapten diphenylcyclopropenone (DPC). This TCR was recovered from a woman between 50 and 59 years old with alopecia areata. Some clones in this sample may be carry-over from other donors' samples. The CDR3 DNA reads TGTGCCAGCAGCCTCCAGCGACCCATAACCTACGAGCAGTACTTC. Its protein product is CASSLQRPITYEQYF.